The clone carrying this TCR beta chain came up many times. Its antigen is unknown. This sample is part of a study of T cells in Graves' hyperthyroidism and ophthalmopathy. General study points: Appearing also in blood were most of the thyroid clonotypes expanded above 0.001.

The source material, RNA transcripts, was used to amplify TCR beta CDR3 regions. First-round RT-PCR targeting the TCR CDR3 was performed with the HTBI primer set. TCRdb processed the multiplex PCR reads anew with MiXCR; each CDR3 protein has one entry. The profile covers over 650,000 distinct CDR3 sequences, with 45% appearing a single time and under 8.5% taken by the ten largest. The study left out patients who had uncontrolled infection, other autoimmune disease, pregnancy or lactation. Clinical symptoms, serum thyroxine, TRAb, thyroid ultrasound and orbital computed tomography established diagnosis. The sample comprised peripheral blood or thyroid tissue (not recorded which). The clonotype originates from an adult man with Graves' disease, either hyperthyroidism or ophthalmopathy (not recorded which).

The chain's CDR3 is CASSQGQLNMNTEAFF. The CDR3 region has the DNA TGTGCCAGCAGCCAAGGACAGCTCAACATGAACACTGAAGCTTTCTTT. This sequence joins TRBV7-6 and TRBJ1-1; TRBD1 might be the D (6 bases). Germline V gene lookup returns CDR1 SGHVS and CDR2 FNYEAQ. Between the trimmed V and J ends, which lost 5 bases and 0 bases, there was a span of 16 bases. The CDR3 extends over 16 amino acids.